The rows below give T cell receptor beta chains drawn from one sample of a study of immune heterogeneity within non-small cell lung tumors. One entry per CDR3 protein results from TCRdb running MiXCR on the multiplex PCR reads. The data contain 15,000 or so distinct CDR3 sequences, around 27% of them singletons. Sequencing was performed on lung tumor tissue. Receptor source: a man aged 35-49 years with non-small cell lung cancer. Both conserved end residues are part of each CDR3. The D gene is left open where the match is weak. Not all rows give a size; the values are once, few, many and, for expanded clones, a class.

abundance: .; v_gene: TRBV7-8; j_gene: TRBJ1-6; d_gene: TRBD1; CDR3nt: TGTGCCAGCAGCTTAGCGCTGGGACAGGGCTCCTGTAATTCACCCCTCAACTTT; CDR3aa: CASSLALGQGSCNSPLNF
abundance: .; v_gene: TRBV28; j_gene: TRBJ2-7; d_gene: TRBD1; CDR3nt: TGTGCGATCCTTTCCCCGGGACAGGGGAACGAGCAGTACTTC; CDR3aa: CAILSPGQGNEQYF
abundance: .; v_gene: TRBV29-1; j_gene: TRBJ1-2; d_gene: .; CDR3nt: TGCAGCGTTGAACATCGGGGGGCCAGTGGCTACACCTTC; CDR3aa: CSVEHRGASGYTF
abundance: .; v_gene: TRBV7-6; j_gene: TRBJ1-2; d_gene: TRBD1; CDR3nt: TGTGCCAGCAGCTTAGCCACAGGGGGCGCAGAGGGGTATGGCTACACCTTC; CDR3aa: CASSLATGGAEGYGYTF
abundance: few; v_gene: TRBV11-2; j_gene: TRBJ2-7; d_gene: .; CDR3nt: TGTGCCAGCAGCTTAAACAGGATCTCCTACGAGCAGTGCTTC; CDR3aa: CASSLNRISYEQCF
abundance: many; v_gene: TRBV5-1; j_gene: TRBJ1-2; d_gene: TRBD1; CDR3nt: TGCGCCAGCAGCTTGGGGCCGCGACAGGGAACACTACAGGAATATGGCTACACCTTC; CDR3aa: CASSLGPRQGTLQEYGYTF
abundance: many; v_gene: TRBV20-1; j_gene: TRBJ1-5; d_gene: TRBD1; CDR3nt: TGCAGTGCCACAGACAGGACAGGCGGGCAGCCCCAGCATTTT; CDR3aa: CSATDRTGGQPQHF
abundance: once; v_gene: TRBV11-1; j_gene: TRBJ2-5; d_gene: .; CDR3nt: TGTGCCAACAGCTTCCGGGAGTCTGGCCAAGAGACCCAGTACTTC; CDR3aa: CANSFRESGQETQYF
abundance: many; v_gene: TRBV9; j_gene: TRBJ1-1; d_gene: .; CDR3nt: TGTGCCAGCAGCGTGGCGAACACTGAAGCTTTCTTT; CDR3aa: CASSVANTEAFF
abundance: .; v_gene: TRBV20-1; j_gene: TRBJ1-2; d_gene: .; CDR3nt: TGCAGTGCTAGAAGCCGGGGCTATAGCTACACCTTC; CDR3aa: CSARSRGYSYTF
abundance: many; v_gene: TRBV20-1; j_gene: TRBJ1-3; d_gene: .; CDR3nt: TGCAGTGCTACGAGGGATCACTTCTCTGGAAACACCATATATTTT; CDR3aa: CSATRDHFSGNTIYF
abundance: .; v_gene: TRBV20-1; j_gene: TRBJ1-1; d_gene: .; CDR3nt: TGCAGTGCTAGCCATGGGGATACTGAAGCTTTCTTT; CDR3aa: CSASHGDTEAFF
abundance: many; v_gene: TRBV7-2; j_gene: TRBJ2-2; d_gene: TRBD2; CDR3nt: TGTGCCAGCAGCCCCCCTGGGGCGGGAGGAGGTACCGGGGAGCTGTTTTTT; CDR3aa: CASSPPGAGGGTGELFF
abundance: .; v_gene: TRBV7-2; j_gene: TRBJ1-4; d_gene: .; CDR3nt: TGTGCCGGCAGCTTAGCGGGAGGGCAGGGATGGGAAAAACTGTTTTTT; CDR3aa: CAGSLAGGQGWEKLFF
abundance: few; v_gene: TRBV20-1; j_gene: TRBJ2-3; d_gene: TRBD2; CDR3nt: TGCAGTGCTAGAGGGGGACTAGTCGACCCTTCAGATACGCAGTATTTT; CDR3aa: CSARGGLVDPSDTQYF
abundance: many; v_gene: TRBV11-1; j_gene: TRBJ2-2; d_gene: TRBD1; CDR3nt: TGTGCCAGCAGCCGGTCCGGGACAGGGGACGCGACCGGGGAGCTGTTTTTT; CDR3aa: CASSRSGTGDATGELFF
abundance: many; v_gene: TRBV10-2; j_gene: TRBJ2-1; d_gene: .; CDR3nt: TGCGCCAGCAGTGAGCCAGGGACAACCAGGGAGCAGTTCTTC; CDR3aa: CASSEPGTTREQFF
abundance: few; v_gene: TRBV5-6; j_gene: TRBJ2-3; d_gene: .; CDR3nt: TGTGCCAGCAGCCGGATTCAGGGGTCGGATACGCAGTATTTT; CDR3aa: CASSRIQGSDTQYF
abundance: .; v_gene: TRBV4-1; j_gene: TRBJ1-1; d_gene: .; CDR3nt: TGCGCCAGCAGCGGCTTAACTGAAGCTTTCTTT; CDR3aa: CASSGLTEAFF
abundance: many; v_gene: TRBV20-1; j_gene: TRBJ2-3; d_gene: .; CDR3nt: TGCAGTGCTAGAGATCTGCGAAGTCTGAGGGGCACAGATACGCAGTATTTT; CDR3aa: CSARDLRSLRGTDTQYF
abundance: medium-sized; v_gene: TRBV14; j_gene: TRBJ2-1; d_gene: .; CDR3nt: TGTGCCAGCAGCCAAAAGGTATCGACAGGGCGGGGCAATGAGCAGTTCTTC; CDR3aa: CASSQKVSTGRGNEQFF
abundance: medium-sized; v_gene: TRBV20-1; j_gene: TRBJ1-6; d_gene: .; CDR3nt: TGCAGTGCCACTCCAGGTGCCGGGGTACTATATAATTCACCCCTCCACTTT; CDR3aa: CSATPGAGVLYNSPLHF
abundance: many; v_gene: TRBV11-3; j_gene: TRBJ1-1; d_gene: .; CDR3nt: TGTGCCAGCAGCTTGAACCGACAGGCGCTAGCTTTCTTT; CDR3aa: CASSLNRQALAFF
abundance: medium-sized; v_gene: TRBV9; j_gene: TRBJ2-1; d_gene: .; CDR3nt: TGTGCCAGCAGCGTAGATCCTAGCTGGTACAATGAGCAGTTCTTC; CDR3aa: CASSVDPSWYNEQFF
abundance: many; v_gene: TRBV6-1; j_gene: TRBJ1-2; d_gene: TRBD1; CDR3nt: TGTGCCATCCGGGACAGTACATACTATGGCTACACCTTC; CDR3aa: CAIRDSTYYGYTF
abundance: medium-sized; v_gene: TRBV12-3/TRBV12-4; j_gene: TRBJ2-3; d_gene: .; CDR3nt: TGTGCCAGCAGTTTCGGTTGGGGGCGGGGAGATACGCAGTATTTT; CDR3aa: CASSFGWGRGDTQYF
abundance: few; v_gene: TRBV4-2; j_gene: TRBJ2-3; d_gene: TRBD2; CDR3nt: TGTGCCAGCAGCCAAGTTGGGGGACTAGCGGGGTCGGACGCAGATACGCAGTATTTT; CDR3aa: CASSQVGGLAGSDADTQYF
abundance: medium-sized; v_gene: TRBV12-3/TRBV12-4; j_gene: TRBJ1-5; d_gene: .; CDR3nt: TGTGCCAGCAGCTACAGGGCGAGCAATCAGCCCCAGCATTTT; CDR3aa: CASSYRASNQPQHF
abundance: many; v_gene: TRBV7-2; j_gene: TRBJ2-7; d_gene: TRBD2; CDR3nt: TGTGCCAGCAGCTTAGCCCTAAACGCGGGAGCCGAGCAGTACTTC; CDR3aa: CASSLALNAGAEQYF
abundance: .; v_gene: TRBV11-2; j_gene: TRBJ2-1; d_gene: .; CDR3nt: TGTGCCAGCAGCCCAAAGATCGACATGTCCTACAATGAGCAGTTCTTC; CDR3aa: CASSPKIDMSYNEQFF
abundance: medium-sized; v_gene: TRBV3-1; j_gene: TRBJ1-2; d_gene: .; CDR3nt: TGTGCCAGCAGCCAAGACCAATCCCACGGCTACACCTTC; CDR3aa: CASSQDQSHGYTF
abundance: .; v_gene: TRBV4-1; j_gene: TRBJ2-5; d_gene: .; CDR3nt: TGCGCCAGCAGCCAACCCGGCCAGGGGACCCAGTACTTC; CDR3aa: CASSQPGQGTQYF
abundance: many; v_gene: TRBV27; j_gene: TRBJ1-2; d_gene: TRBD1; CDR3nt: TGTGCCAGCAGTTTGTCAGGGGGCACTGGCTACACCTTC; CDR3aa: CASSLSGGTGYTF
abundance: many; v_gene: TRBV5-1; j_gene: TRBJ2-1; d_gene: TRBD2; CDR3nt: TGCGCCAGCAGCCCGGACGGGGGGAGTGGGAATGAGCAGTTCTTC; CDR3aa: CASSPDGGSGNEQFF
abundance: many; v_gene: TRBV12-3/TRBV12-4; j_gene: TRBJ2-1; d_gene: .; CDR3nt: TGTGCCAGCAGTTTCATTCGGACCGTAATGAATGAGCAGTTCTTC; CDR3aa: CASSFIRTVMNEQFF
abundance: medium-sized; v_gene: TRBV2; j_gene: TRBJ2-7; d_gene: .; CDR3nt: TGTGCCAGCACCCCGGGGGCTGCCTACGAGCAGTACTTC; CDR3aa: CASTPGAAYEQYF
abundance: .; v_gene: TRBV28; j_gene: TRBJ2-5; d_gene: .; CDR3nt: TGTGCCAGCAGCAATAACAGCGAAGAGACCCAGTACTTC; CDR3aa: CASSNNSEETQYF
abundance: many; v_gene: TRBV19; j_gene: TRBJ1-5; d_gene: .; CDR3nt: TGTGCCAGCCAAGATGGGGGCTTGGTCTCGGGACAGCCCCAGCATTTT; CDR3aa: CASQDGGLVSGQPQHF
abundance: many; v_gene: TRBV7-8; j_gene: TRBJ2-1; d_gene: TRBD2; CDR3nt: TGTGCCAGCAGCCCTAGAGTAGCGGGAGAGACTGAGCAGTTCTTC; CDR3aa: CASSPRVAGETEQFF
abundance: medium-sized; v_gene: TRBV15; j_gene: TRBJ2-1; d_gene: .; CDR3nt: TGTGCCACCAGCGGTCCACAGGATGTGCAACAGTTC; CDR3aa: CATSGPQDVQQF
abundance: many; v_gene: TRBV5-5; j_gene: TRBJ1-6; d_gene: .; CDR3nt: TGTGCCAGCAGCCCCGGGACAAAAAATTCACCCCTCCACTTT; CDR3aa: CASSPGTKNSPLHF
abundance: many; v_gene: TRBV20-1; j_gene: TRBJ1-6; d_gene: .; CDR3nt: TGCAGTGCTAGGCCGTCGACAGGCCAGACGTCACCCCTCCACTTT; CDR3aa: CSARPSTGQTSPLHF
abundance: many; v_gene: TRBV5-1; j_gene: TRBJ1-6; d_gene: TRBD1; CDR3nt: TGCGCCAGCAGCCGGGACAGAAATAATTCACCCCTCCACTTT; CDR3aa: CASSRDRNNSPLHF
abundance: medium-sized; v_gene: TRBV3-1; j_gene: TRBJ2-2; d_gene: .; CDR3nt: TGTGCCAGCAGCCAAGATGCGGGAACTGGCACCGGGGAGCTGTTTTTT; CDR3aa: CASSQDAGTGTGELFF